The source of this T cell receptor (beta chain) is a study of cytomegalovirus exposure and HLA in healthy donors. Study details: The Caucasian-associated ancestry cluster contained 81% of the 398 genotyped donors.

General observations from the study: More clonal expansion characterized HLA-associated TCR beta chains than equally common others in a later analysis.

The primer mix had 60 Vbeta and 13 Jbeta primers. The repertoire was sequenced with immunoSEQ multiplex PCR; TCRdb's copy has only in-frame clones and lacks some. The table for this sample gives about 200,000 clones. V shed 3 bases, J shed 0 bases, and the junction held 9 bases outside the gene matches. This CDR3 is 18 amino acids long. Germline values: CDR1 SGDLS, CDR2 YYNGEE. With regard to this clone: Antigen unknown.

Sequencing used PBMCs. This sequence was found in a girl aged 2-9 years in good health and CMV-seropositive. The rearrangement joins TRBV9 to TRBJ2-6; 7 nucleotides align to TRBD1. In DNA, the CDR3 is TGTGCCAGCAGCGGACACCGGGACAGTCTCTCTGGGGCCAACGTCCTGACTTTC. Amino acid sequence: CASSGHRDSLSGANVLTF.